Sequencing of this T cell receptor (beta chain) was carried out in a study of ipilimumab plus nivolumab after autologous stem cell transplantation. Study-level background: The DLBCL cohort had primary refractory and relapsed disease, with 18-month progression-free survival of around 86% and 29%.

Here immunoSEQ multiplex PCR was the method, and the copy in TCRdb shows in-frame clones only, minus some. The sample has 15,000 to 20,000 clones; around 81% are singletons. V was trimmed by 4 bases and J by 4 bases, leaving 19 bases between them. Germline CDR1 reads SGHNT; CDR2 reads YYREEE (reference sequence). There are 16 residues in the CDR3. Starting 14 to 28 days after autologous transplant, ipilimumab 1 mg/kg was given. Sequenced material: PBMCs, taken in a trial of ipilimumab plus nivolumab as post-transplant consolidation. The clonotype comes from a male donor with diffuse large B-cell lymphoma. V usage is TRBV5-4 and J usage is TRBJ2-3, with D perhaps being TRBD1 or TRBD2 (6 bases each). The CDR3 region has the DNA TGTGCCAGCAGCCGTCCCGGGGGCAGGGAATCAGATACGCAGTATTTT. It is translated as CASSRPGGRESDTQYF.